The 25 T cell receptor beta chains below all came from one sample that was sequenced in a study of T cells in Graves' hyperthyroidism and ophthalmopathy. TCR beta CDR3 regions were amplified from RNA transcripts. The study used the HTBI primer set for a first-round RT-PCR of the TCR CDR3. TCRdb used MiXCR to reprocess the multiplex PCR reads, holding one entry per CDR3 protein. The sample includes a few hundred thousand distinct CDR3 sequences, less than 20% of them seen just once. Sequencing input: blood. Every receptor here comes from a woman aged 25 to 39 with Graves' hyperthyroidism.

The CDR3 reads CASSPETNSHYGYTF. The CDR3 region has the DNA TGTGCCAGCAGCCCGGAGACTAATTCCCACTATGGCTACACCTTC. The J gene is TRBJ1-2, the V gene TRBV9; no reliable D call. Germline values: CDR1 SGDLS, CDR2 YYNGEE. The length of the CDR3 is 15 residues. Trimming removed 4 bases from V and 3 bases from J, with 16 bases in between.

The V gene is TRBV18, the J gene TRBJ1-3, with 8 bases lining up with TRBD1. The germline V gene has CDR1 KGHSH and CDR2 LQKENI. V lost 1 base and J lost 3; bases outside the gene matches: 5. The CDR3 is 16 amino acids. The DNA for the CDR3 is TGTGCCAGCTCACCACTCGGACAGGGATTTGGAAACACCATATATTTT. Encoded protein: CASSPLGQGFGNTIYF.

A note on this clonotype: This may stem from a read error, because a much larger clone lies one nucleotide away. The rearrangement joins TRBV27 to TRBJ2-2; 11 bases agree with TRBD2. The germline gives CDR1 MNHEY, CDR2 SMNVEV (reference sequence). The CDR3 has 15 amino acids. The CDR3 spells CASRETSGNIGELFF. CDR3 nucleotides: TGTGCCAGCAGGGAGACTAGCGGGAACATCGGGGAGCTGTTTTTT.

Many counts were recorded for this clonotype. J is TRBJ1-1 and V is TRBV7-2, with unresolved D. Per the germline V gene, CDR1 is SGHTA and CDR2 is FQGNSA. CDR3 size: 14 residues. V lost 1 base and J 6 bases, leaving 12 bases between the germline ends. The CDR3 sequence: CASSLVGVGSEAFF. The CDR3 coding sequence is TGTGCCAGCAGCTTAGTGGGAGTGGGATCTGAAGCTTTCTTT.

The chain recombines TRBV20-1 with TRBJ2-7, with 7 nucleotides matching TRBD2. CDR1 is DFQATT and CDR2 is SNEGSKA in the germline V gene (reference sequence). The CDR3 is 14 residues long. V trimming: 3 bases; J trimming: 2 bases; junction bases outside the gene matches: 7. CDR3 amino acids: CSASLGGKTYEQYF. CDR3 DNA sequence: TGCAGTGCTAGCCTGGGGGGGAAGACCTACGAGCAGTACTTC.

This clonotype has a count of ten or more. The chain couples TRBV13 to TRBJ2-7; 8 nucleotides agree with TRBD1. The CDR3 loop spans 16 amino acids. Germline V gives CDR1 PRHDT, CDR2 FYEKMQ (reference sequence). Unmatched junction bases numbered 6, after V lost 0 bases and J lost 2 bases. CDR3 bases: TGTGCCAGCAGCTTAGGCCTGGGACAGGCGCCCTACGAGCAGTACTTC. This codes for CASSLGLGQAPYEQYF.

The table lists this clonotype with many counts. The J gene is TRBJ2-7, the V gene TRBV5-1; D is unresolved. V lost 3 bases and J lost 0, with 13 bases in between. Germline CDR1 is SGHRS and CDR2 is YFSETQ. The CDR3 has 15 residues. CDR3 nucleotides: TGCGCCAGCAGCTCCCGACTGGAAAGCTCCTACGAGCAGTACTTC. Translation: CASSSRLESSYEQYF. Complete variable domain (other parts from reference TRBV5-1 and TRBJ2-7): KAGVTQTPRYLIKTRGQQVTLSCSPISGHRSVSWYQQTPGQGLQFLFEYFSETQRNKGNFPGRFSGRQFSNSRSEMNVSTLELGDSALYLCASSSRLESSYEQYFGPGTRLTVT.

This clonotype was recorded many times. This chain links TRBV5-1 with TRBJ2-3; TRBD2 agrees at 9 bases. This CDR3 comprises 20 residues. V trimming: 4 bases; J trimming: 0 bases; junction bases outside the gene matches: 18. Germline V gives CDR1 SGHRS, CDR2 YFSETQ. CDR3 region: CASSGTTSGGPIFSTDTQYF. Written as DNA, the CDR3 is TGCGCCAGCAGCGGGACGACTAGCGGAGGGCCGATTTTTAGCACAGATACGCAGTATTTT.

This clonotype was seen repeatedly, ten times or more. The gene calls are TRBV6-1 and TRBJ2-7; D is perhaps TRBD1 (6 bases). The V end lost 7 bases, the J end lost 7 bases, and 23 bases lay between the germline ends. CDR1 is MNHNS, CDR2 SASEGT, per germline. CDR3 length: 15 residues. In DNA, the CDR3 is TGTGCCAGCAAAGAACCCCAGGGGCGCCCCGGGGAGCAGTACTTC. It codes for CASKEPQGRPGEQYF.

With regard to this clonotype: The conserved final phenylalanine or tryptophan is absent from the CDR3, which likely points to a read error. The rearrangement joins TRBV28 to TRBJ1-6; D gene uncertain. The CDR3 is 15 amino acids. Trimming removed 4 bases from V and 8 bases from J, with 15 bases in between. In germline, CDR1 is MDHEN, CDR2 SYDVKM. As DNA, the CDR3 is TGTGCCAGCAGTTCCCCCAAGGGCCCGGATTCACCCCTCCACCTT. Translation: CASSSPKGPDSPLHL.

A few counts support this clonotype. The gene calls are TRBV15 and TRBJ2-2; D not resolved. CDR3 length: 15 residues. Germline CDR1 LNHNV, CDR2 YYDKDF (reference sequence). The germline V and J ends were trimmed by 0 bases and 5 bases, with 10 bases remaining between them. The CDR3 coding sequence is TGTGCCACCAGCAGAGATCTCGTGGGAACCGGGGAGCTGTTTTTT. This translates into CATSRDLVGTGELFF.

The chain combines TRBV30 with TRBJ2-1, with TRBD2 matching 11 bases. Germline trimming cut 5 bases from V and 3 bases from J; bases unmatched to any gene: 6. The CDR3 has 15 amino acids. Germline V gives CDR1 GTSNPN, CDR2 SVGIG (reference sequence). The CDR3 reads CAWGSGRASYNEQFF. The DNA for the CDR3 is TGTGCCTGGGGTAGCGGGAGGGCTAGCTACAATGAGCAGTTCTTC. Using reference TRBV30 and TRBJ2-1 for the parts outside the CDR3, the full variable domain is SQTIHQWPATLVQPVGSPLSLECTVEGTSNPNLYWYRQAAGRGLQLLFYSVGIGQISSEVPQNLSASRPQDRQFILSSKKLLLSDSGFYLCAWGSGRASYNEQFFGPGTRLTVL.

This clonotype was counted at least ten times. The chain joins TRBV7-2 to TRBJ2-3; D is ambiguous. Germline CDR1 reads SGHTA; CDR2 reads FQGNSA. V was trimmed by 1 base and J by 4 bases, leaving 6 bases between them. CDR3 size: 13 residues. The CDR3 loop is CASSLVLADTQYF. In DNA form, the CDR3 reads TGTGCCAGCAGCTTAGTATTGGCAGATACGCAGTATTTT.

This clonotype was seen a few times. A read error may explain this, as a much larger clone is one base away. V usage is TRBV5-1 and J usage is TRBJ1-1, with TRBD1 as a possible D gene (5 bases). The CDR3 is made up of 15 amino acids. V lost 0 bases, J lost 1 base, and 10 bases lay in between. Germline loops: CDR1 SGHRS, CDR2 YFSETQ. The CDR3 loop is CASSLDGTGNTEAFF. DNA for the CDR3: TGCGCCAGCAGCTTGGACGGGACGGGGAACACTGAAGCTTTCTTT.

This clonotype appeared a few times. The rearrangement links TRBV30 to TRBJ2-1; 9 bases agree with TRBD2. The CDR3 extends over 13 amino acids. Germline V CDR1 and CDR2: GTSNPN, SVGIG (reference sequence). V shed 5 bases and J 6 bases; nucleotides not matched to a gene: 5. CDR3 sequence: CAWGSGRANEQFF. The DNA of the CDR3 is TGTGCCTGGGGTAGCGGGAGAGCCAATGAGCAGTTCTTC.

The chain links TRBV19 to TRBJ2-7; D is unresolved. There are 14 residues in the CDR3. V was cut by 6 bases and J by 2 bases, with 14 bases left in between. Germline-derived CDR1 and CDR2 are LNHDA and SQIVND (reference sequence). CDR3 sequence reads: CASSNRMSTYEQYF. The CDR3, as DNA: TGTGCCAGTAGCAATCGGATGTCAACCTACGAGCAGTACTTC.

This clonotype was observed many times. The CDR3 region is CASSPSRYSGNTIYF. CDR3 nucleotides: TGTGCCAGCAGTCCCAGCCGCTACTCTGGAAACACCATATATTTT. The chain employs TRBV12-3 or TRBV12-4 and TRBJ1-3, with D unclear. The CDR3 length is 15 residues. V was shortened by 5 bases and J by 0 bases, with 11 bases between the two germline ends.

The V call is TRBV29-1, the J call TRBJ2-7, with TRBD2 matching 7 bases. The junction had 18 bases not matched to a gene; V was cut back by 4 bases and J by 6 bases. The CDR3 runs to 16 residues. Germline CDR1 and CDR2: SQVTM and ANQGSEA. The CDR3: CSVAGGGAGVAGEQYF. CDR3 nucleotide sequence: TGCAGCGTTGCGGGGGGTGGGGCGGGAGTCGCGGGCGAGCAGTACTTC.

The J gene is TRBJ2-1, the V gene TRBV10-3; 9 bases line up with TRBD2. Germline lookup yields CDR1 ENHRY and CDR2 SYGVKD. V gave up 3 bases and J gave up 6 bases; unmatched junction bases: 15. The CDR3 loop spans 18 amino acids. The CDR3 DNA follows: TGTGCCATCAGTGAACCGGCTAGCGGGAACCCGCCTCTCAATGAGCAGTTCTTC. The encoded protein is CAISEPASGNPPLNEQFF.

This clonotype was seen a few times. The CDR3 protein is CASSPQDADGYTF. For the CDR3, the DNA is TGTGCCAGCAGTCCACAGGACGCCGATGGCTACACCTTC. The V and J genes are TRBV12-3 or TRBV12-4 and TRBJ1-2; tentative D call: TRBD1 (5 bases). V was shortened by 5 bases and J by 6 bases, with 13 bases between the two germline ends. This CDR3 region has 13 residues.

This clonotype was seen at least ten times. The DNA for the CDR3 is TGTGCCTGGAGATGGCTAGATACGCAGTATTTT. It is translated as CAWRWLDTQYF. V usage is TRBV30 and J usage is TRBJ2-3; D gene ambiguous. Germline lookup yields CDR1 GTSNPN and CDR2 SVGIG (reference sequence). CDR3 size: 11 residues. The V end lost 3 bases, the J end lost 5 bases, and 6 bases lay between the germline ends.

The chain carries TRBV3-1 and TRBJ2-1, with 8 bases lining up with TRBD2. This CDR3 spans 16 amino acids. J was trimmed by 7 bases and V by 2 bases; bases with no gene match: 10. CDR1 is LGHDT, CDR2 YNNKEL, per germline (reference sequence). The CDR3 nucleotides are TGTGCCAGCAGCCAATTCGCCGGGACTAGTGCTAATGAGCAGTTCTTC. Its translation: CASSQFAGTSANEQFF.

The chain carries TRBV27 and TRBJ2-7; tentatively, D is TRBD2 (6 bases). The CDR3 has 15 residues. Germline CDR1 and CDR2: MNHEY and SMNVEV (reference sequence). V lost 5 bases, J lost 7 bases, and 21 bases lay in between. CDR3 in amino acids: CASSQGKEGLGEQYF. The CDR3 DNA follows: TGTGCCAGCAGTCAAGGAAAGGAGGGCCTGGGTGAGCAGTACTTC.

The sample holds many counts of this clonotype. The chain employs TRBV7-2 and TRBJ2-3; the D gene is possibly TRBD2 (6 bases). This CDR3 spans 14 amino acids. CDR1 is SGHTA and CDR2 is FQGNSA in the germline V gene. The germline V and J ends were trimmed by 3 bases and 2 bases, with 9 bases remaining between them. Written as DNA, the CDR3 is TGTGCCAGCAGCTTCGCGGGACTCACAGATACGCAGTATTTT. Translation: CASSFAGLTDTQYF.

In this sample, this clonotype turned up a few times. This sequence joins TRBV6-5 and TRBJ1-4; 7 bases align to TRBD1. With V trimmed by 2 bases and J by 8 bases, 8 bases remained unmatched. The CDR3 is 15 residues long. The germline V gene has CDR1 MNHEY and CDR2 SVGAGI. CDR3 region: CASSYGGTEGEKLFF. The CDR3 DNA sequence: TGTGCCAGCAGTTACGGGGGGACAGAAGGCGAAAAACTGTTTTTT.